The rows below give T cell receptor beta chains drawn from one sample of a study of CD8 T cells in ankylosing spondylitis. TCRdb re-called the 5' RACE reads through MiXCR, storing one row per CDR3 protein. The repertoire includes roughly 39,000 distinct CDR3 sequences, approximately 2.6% of them detected once, and over 4% sits in the top ten. Sample: blood, either unsorted or a sorted T cell fraction (not recorded which). The receptors originated from a male donor with ankylosing spondylitis or in good health (not recorded which). CDR3s include the opening cysteine and the closing phenylalanine or tryptophan. Fields, in order: J gene, V gene, clone size, D gene, CDR3 protein, CDR3 DNA. The D gene is left open where the match is weak. Part of the rows lack a size; the others show once, few, many or a class for expanded clones.

J gene: TRBJ1-1
V gene: TRBV9
clone size: many
D gene: TRBD1
CDR3 protein: CASSVQGQGAEAFF
CDR3 DNA: TGTGCCAGCAGCGTTCAAGGACAGGGGGCTGAAGCTTTCTTT

J gene: TRBJ1-6
V gene: TRBV9
clone size: many
D gene: NA
CDR3 protein: CASSVGTAPWNSPLHF
CDR3 DNA: TGTGCCAGCAGCGTGGGGACCGCGCCGTGGAATTCACCCCTCCACTTT

J gene: TRBJ1-1
V gene: TRBV9
clone size: many
D gene: NA
CDR3 protein: CASSVDLMLNTEAFF
CDR3 DNA: TGTGCCAGCAGCGTAGATCTTATGCTGAACACTGAAGCTTTCTTT

J gene: TRBJ2-5
V gene: TRBV9
clone size: many
D gene: TRBD1
CDR3 protein: CASSLGTGQETQYF
CDR3 DNA: TGTGCCAGCAGCCTTGGGACAGGACAAGAGACCCAGTACTTC

J gene: TRBJ2-7
V gene: TRBV9
clone size: many
D gene: NA
CDR3 protein: CASSARGVGYEQYF
CDR3 DNA: TGTGCCAGCAGCGCAAGAGGGGTGGGCTACGAGCAGTACTTC

J gene: TRBJ2-7
V gene: TRBV9
clone size: few
D gene: TRBD1
CDR3 protein: CASSPTGDRGDEQYF
CDR3 DNA: TGTGCCAGCAGCCCGACCGGGGACAGGGGGGACGAGCAGTACTTC

J gene: TRBJ2-3
V gene: TRBV9
clone size: many
D gene: TRBD2
CDR3 protein: CASSVAGSGSPTDTQYF
CDR3 DNA: TGTGCCAGCAGCGTAGCTGGTAGCGGGAGTCCCACAGATACGCAGTATTTT

J gene: TRBJ2-1
V gene: TRBV9
clone size: many
D gene: NA
CDR3 protein: CASSVGTLRFGIEQFF
CDR3 DNA: TGTGCCAGCAGCGTGGGGACCCTTAGATTCGGTATTGAGCAGTTCTTC

J gene: TRBJ2-1
V gene: TRBV9
clone size: many
D gene: NA
CDR3 protein: CASSTPPDAQGEQFF
CDR3 DNA: TGTGCCAGCAGCACGCCACCGGACGCCCAGGGTGAGCAGTTCTTC

J gene: TRBJ2-5
V gene: TRBV9
clone size: many
D gene: TRBD2
CDR3 protein: CASSVGLAAQETQYF
CDR3 DNA: TGTGCCAGCAGCGTAGGACTAGCGGCCCAAGAGACCCAGTACTTC

J gene: TRBJ1-5
V gene: TRBV9
clone size: many
D gene: NA
CDR3 protein: CASSVGGYSNQPQHF
CDR3 DNA: TGTGCCAGCAGCGTAGGCGGTTATAGCAATCAGCCCCAGCATTTT

J gene: TRBJ2-3
V gene: TRBV9
clone size: many
D gene: TRBD2
CDR3 protein: CASSRTSGSTDTQYF
CDR3 DNA: TGTGCCAGCAGCCGGACTAGCGGGAGCACAGATACGCAGTATTTT

J gene: TRBJ1-6
V gene: TRBV9
clone size: many
D gene: TRBD1
CDR3 protein: CASSVGTGSSPLHF
CDR3 DNA: TGTGCCAGCAGCGTAGGGACAGGGAGCTCACCCCTCCACTTT

J gene: TRBJ2-1
V gene: TRBV9
clone size: many
D gene: TRBD2
CDR3 protein: CASSVKTSGRAGNNEQFF
CDR3 DNA: TGTGCCAGCAGCGTAAAGACTAGCGGGAGGGCCGGGAACAATGAGCAGTTCTTC

J gene: TRBJ2-2
V gene: TRBV9
clone size: many
D gene: NA
CDR3 protein: CASSPLGTVKTGELFF
CDR3 DNA: TGTGCCAGCAGCCCTTTGGGGACCGTTAAAACCGGGGAGCTGTTTTTT

J gene: TRBJ2-1
V gene: TRBV9
clone size: NA
D gene: NA
CDR3 protein: CASSVGAGSAYNEQFF
CDR3 DNA: TGTGCCAGCAGCGTCGGAGCGGGTAGTGCGTACAATGAGCAGTTCTTC

J gene: TRBJ2-3
V gene: TRBV9
clone size: many
D gene: TRBD2
CDR3 protein: CASSVPAGYTDTQYF
CDR3 DNA: TGTGCCAGCAGCGTACCAGCGGGGTACACAGATACGCAGTATTTT

J gene: TRBJ1-1
V gene: TRBV9
clone size: many
D gene: TRBD1
CDR3 protein: CASSAGQGEHTEAFF
CDR3 DNA: TGTGCCAGCAGCGCCGGACAGGGGGAACACACTGAAGCTTTCTTT

J gene: TRBJ1-1
V gene: TRBV9
clone size: many
D gene: TRBD1
CDR3 protein: CASSVDLPGGLNTEAFF
CDR3 DNA: TGTGCCAGCAGCGTAGATCTTCCAGGGGGTTTGAACACTGAAGCTTTCTTT

J gene: TRBJ2-7
V gene: TRBV9
clone size: many
D gene: TRBD2
CDR3 protein: CASSVAAAGGSYEQYF
CDR3 DNA: TGTGCCAGCAGCGTAGCCGCCGCGGGAGGCTCCTACGAGCAGTACTTC

J gene: TRBJ1-2
V gene: TRBV9
clone size: many
D gene: NA
CDR3 protein: CASSPRDAPWDGYTF
CDR3 DNA: TGTGCCAGCAGCCCACGAGACGCCCCTTGGGATGGCTACACCTTC

J gene: TRBJ2-5
V gene: TRBV9
clone size: many
D gene: TRBD2
CDR3 protein: CASSVAGTSGSRQETQYF
CDR3 DNA: TGTGCCAGCAGCGTAGCCGGGACTAGCGGGAGTAGGCAAGAGACCCAGTACTTC

J gene: TRBJ2-2
V gene: TRBV9
clone size: many
D gene: TRBD1
CDR3 protein: CASSIGTGVRTGELFF
CDR3 DNA: TGTGCCAGCAGCATCGGGACAGGTGTACGTACCGGGGAGCTGTTTTTT

J gene: TRBJ2-7
V gene: TRBV9
clone size: many
D gene: NA
CDR3 protein: CASSVVSGLLYEQYF
CDR3 DNA: TGTGCCAGCAGCGTAGTGTCGGGGCTCCTATACGAGCAGTACTTC

J gene: TRBJ2-2
V gene: TRBV9
clone size: NA
D gene: TRBD1
CDR3 protein: CASSVSGTGSLRGIPGELFF
CDR3 DNA: TGTGCCAGCAGCGTCAGCGGGACAGGGTCCCTTCGCGGGATCCCCGGGGAGCTGTTTTTT

J gene: TRBJ2-1
V gene: TRBV9
clone size: many
D gene: NA
CDR3 protein: CASSVGPGSYNEQFF
CDR3 DNA: TGTGCCAGCAGCGTAGGGCCAGGTTCCTACAATGAGCAGTTCTTC

J gene: TRBJ2-3
V gene: TRBV9
clone size: many
D gene: TRBD2
CDR3 protein: CASSVVSGRAITDTQYF
CDR3 DNA: TGTGCCAGCAGCGTAGTGAGCGGGAGGGCCATCACAGATACGCAGTATTTT

J gene: TRBJ1-2
V gene: TRBV9
clone size: many
D gene: TRBD1
CDR3 protein: CASSVRGTGHNYGYTF
CDR3 DNA: TGTGCCAGCAGCGTACGAGGGACAGGGCATAACTATGGCTACACCTTC

J gene: TRBJ2-2
V gene: TRBV9
clone size: many
D gene: NA
CDR3 protein: CASSVEGGQGTGELFF
CDR3 DNA: TGTGCCAGCAGCGTGGAAGGGGGGCAAGGCACCGGGGAGCTGTTTTTT

J gene: TRBJ2-5
V gene: TRBV9
clone size: many
D gene: NA
CDR3 protein: CASSLTPNSQETQYF
CDR3 DNA: TGTGCCAGCAGCCTTACCCCGAACTCTCAAGAGACCCAGTACTTC

J gene: TRBJ2-5
V gene: TRBV9
clone size: many
D gene: TRBD2
CDR3 protein: CASSAIAGGLGETQYF
CDR3 DNA: TGTGCCAGCAGCGCCATAGCGGGAGGGCTGGGGGAGACCCAGTACTTC

J gene: TRBJ2-3
V gene: TRBV9
clone size: many
D gene: NA
CDR3 protein: CASSVQGSTSTDTQYF
CDR3 DNA: TGTGCCAGCAGCGTACAAGGCTCAACTAGCACAGATACGCAGTATTTT

J gene: TRBJ2-7
V gene: TRBV9
clone size: many
D gene: NA
CDR3 protein: CASSVASGALYEQYF
CDR3 DNA: TGTGCCAGCAGCGTAGCCAGCGGAGCCTTATACGAGCAGTACTTC

J gene: TRBJ2-1
V gene: TRBV9
clone size: many
D gene: TRBD2
CDR3 protein: CASSAQLANEQFF
CDR3 DNA: TGTGCCAGCAGCGCCCAACTAGCGAATGAGCAGTTCTTC

J gene: TRBJ2-3
V gene: TRBV9
clone size: many
D gene: TRBD2
CDR3 protein: CASSVTTGGYTDTQYF
CDR3 DNA: TGTGCCAGCAGCGTAACGACGGGAGGATACACAGATACGCAGTATTTT

J gene: TRBJ2-7
V gene: TRBV9
clone size: many
D gene: NA
CDR3 protein: CASSPQGGLDYEQYF
CDR3 DNA: TGTGCCAGCAGCCCACAGGGGGGGCTTGACTACGAGCAGTACTTC

J gene: TRBJ2-7
V gene: TRBV9
clone size: many
D gene: NA
CDR3 protein: CASSNLGAGVNEQYF
CDR3 DNA: TGTGCCAGCAGCAATCTGGGGGCAGGGGTGAACGAGCAGTACTTC

J gene: TRBJ2-3
V gene: TRBV9
clone size: many
D gene: TRBD2
CDR3 protein: CASSPLAGPFPDTQYF
CDR3 DNA: TGTGCCAGCAGCCCACTAGCGGGACCATTCCCAGATACGCAGTATTTT

J gene: TRBJ2-1
V gene: TRBV9
clone size: many
D gene: TRBD2
CDR3 protein: CASSPPWASGSGEQFF
CDR3 DNA: TGTGCCAGCAGCCCCCCCTGGGCTAGCGGGAGTGGTGAGCAGTTCTTC

J gene: TRBJ2-1
V gene: TRBV9
clone size: many
D gene: NA
CDR3 protein: CASSGYSGINEQFF
CDR3 DNA: TGTGCCAGCAGCGGGTATAGTGGAATCAATGAGCAGTTCTTC

J gene: TRBJ2-2
V gene: TRBV9
clone size: many
D gene: TRBD2
CDR3 protein: CASSVGPSGSFGELFF
CDR3 DNA: TGTGCCAGCAGCGTAGGCCCTAGCGGGAGTTTCGGGGAGCTGTTTTTT

J gene: TRBJ1-3
V gene: TRBV9
clone size: many
D gene: TRBD1
CDR3 protein: CASSEGTAFSGNTIYF
CDR3 DNA: TGTGCCAGCAGCGAGGGGACAGCATTCTCTGGAAACACCATATATTTT

J gene: TRBJ2-6
V gene: TRBV9
clone size: many
D gene: TRBD1
CDR3 protein: CASSVVGQGFAGANVLTF
CDR3 DNA: TGTGCCAGCAGCGTAGTGGGACAGGGTTTCGCTGGGGCCAACGTCCTGACTTTC

J gene: TRBJ2-5
V gene: TRBV9
clone size: many
D gene: NA
CDR3 protein: CASSVELARGTQYF
CDR3 DNA: TGTGCCAGCAGCGTAGAACTAGCCCGGGGGACCCAGTACTTC

J gene: TRBJ2-3
V gene: TRBV9
clone size: many
D gene: NA
CDR3 protein: CASSPLVVTDTQYF
CDR3 DNA: TGTGCCAGCAGCCCCCTCGTGGTAACAGATACGCAGTATTTT

J gene: TRBJ2-7
V gene: TRBV9
clone size: medium-sized
D gene: TRBD1
CDR3 protein: CASSAGGGEQYF
CDR3 DNA: TGTGCCAGCAGCGCAGGGGGTGGGGAGCAGTACTTC

J gene: TRBJ2-3
V gene: TRBV9
clone size: many
D gene: NA
CDR3 protein: CASTLPGADTQYF
CDR3 DNA: TGTGCCAGCACCCTGCCCGGGGCAGATACGCAGTATTTT

J gene: TRBJ1-1
V gene: TRBV11-3
clone size: many
D gene: TRBD1
CDR3 protein: CASSLKNRGSEAFF
CDR3 DNA: TGTGCCAGCAGCCTCAAAAACAGGGGATCTGAAGCTTTCTTT

J gene: TRBJ1-1
V gene: TRBV9
clone size: many
D gene: NA
CDR3 protein: CASSVDGHTEAFF
CDR3 DNA: TGTGCCAGCAGCGTCGACGGACACACTGAAGCTTTCTTT

J gene: TRBJ2-7
V gene: TRBV9
clone size: many
D gene: TRBD2
CDR3 protein: CASSVGGRGDYEQYF
CDR3 DNA: TGTGCCAGCAGCGTGGGCGGGAGGGGAGACTACGAGCAGTACTTC

J gene: TRBJ1-1
V gene: TRBV9
clone size: many
D gene: TRBD1
CDR3 protein: CASSPTGQVNTEAFF
CDR3 DNA: TGTGCCAGCAGCCCTACGGGACAGGTGAACACTGAAGCTTTCTTT

J gene: TRBJ2-3
V gene: TRBV9
clone size: many
D gene: TRBD2
CDR3 protein: CASSVGTSGKDTQYF
CDR3 DNA: TGTGCCAGCAGCGTAGGCACTAGCGGGAAGGATACGCAGTATTTT

J gene: TRBJ2-3
V gene: TRBV9
clone size: many
D gene: TRBD1
CDR3 protein: CASSPPPRGLNTDTQYF
CDR3 DNA: TGTGCCAGCAGCCCTCCTCCTAGGGGGCTAAACACAGATACGCAGTATTTT

J gene: TRBJ2-5
V gene: TRBV9
clone size: many
D gene: NA
CDR3 protein: CASSVGSSGTFGRRGTQYF
CDR3 DNA: TGTGCCAGCAGCGTAGGATCATCGGGGACATTCGGGAGACGGGGGACCCAGTACTTC